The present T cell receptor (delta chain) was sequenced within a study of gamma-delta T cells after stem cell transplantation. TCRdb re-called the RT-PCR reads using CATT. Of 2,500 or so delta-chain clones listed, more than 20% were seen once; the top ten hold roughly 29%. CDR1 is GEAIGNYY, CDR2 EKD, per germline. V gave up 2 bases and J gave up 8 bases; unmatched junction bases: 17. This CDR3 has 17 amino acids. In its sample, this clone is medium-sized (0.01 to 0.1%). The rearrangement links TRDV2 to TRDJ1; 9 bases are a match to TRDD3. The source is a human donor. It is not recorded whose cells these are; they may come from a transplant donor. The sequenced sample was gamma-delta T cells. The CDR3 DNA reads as TGTGCCTGTGACATCTGGGGATACGGCCCGATACAGGGGAAACTCATCTTT. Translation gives CACDIWGYGPIQGKLIF.